Below are 28 T cell receptor beta chains sequenced from a single sample in a study of T cell changes during pregnancy in multiple sclerosis. The repertoire was sequenced with immunoSEQ multiplex PCR; TCRdb's copy has only in-frame clones and lacks some. The sample carries more than 65,000 clones, approximately 95% recorded once. This material consisted of peripheral blood, taken in the first trimester of pregnancy. These receptors all stem from a female donor with multiple sclerosis, enrolled in a pregnancy study.

The chain joins TRBV7-3 to TRBJ2-2; TRBD1 agrees at 8 bases. This CDR3 is 17 amino acids long. The germline gives CDR1 SGHTA, CDR2 FQGTGA. V was clipped by 5 bases and J by 4 bases; unmatched bases: 12. The DNA for the CDR3 is TGTGCCAGCAGCCCCAGGGGGCCCCAAGGGTCCACCGGGGAGCTGTTTTTT. It is translated as CASSPRGPQGSTGELFF.

This clone was seen a few times. The chain has TRBV6-1 and TRBJ1-4; 7 nucleotides agree with TRBD1. The V gene end was trimmed by 1 base and the J gene end by 4 bases; junction bases not matched to a gene: 3. This CDR3 region has 15 residues. Germline V gives CDR1 MNHNS, CDR2 SASEGT. CDR3 DNA sequence: TGTGCCAGCAGTGAAGGAGGACAGGTTAATGAAAAACTGTTTTTT. Its protein product is CASSEGGQVNEKLFF.

This sequence joins TRBV30 and TRBJ2-6; unclear D gene. CDR1 GTSNPN and CDR2 SVGIG come from the germline V gene (reference sequence). The V gene lost 5 bases and the J gene lost 0 bases, with 8 bases spanning the gap. The CDR3 runs 14 residues. The CDR3 sequence is CAWSRHSGANVLTF. CDR3 sequence (DNA): TGTGCCTGGTCCAGGCACTCTGGGGCCAACGTCCTGACTTTC.

This rearrangement joins TRBV30 to TRBJ2-1; TRBD2 matches at 9 bases. V trimming: 3 bases; J trimming: 2 bases; junction bases outside the gene matches: 2. CDR1 and CDR2 (germline): GTSNPN, SVGIG (reference sequence). The CDR3 spans 14 residues. The CDR3 sequence is CAWRPSGAYNEQFF. The CDR3 DNA reads TGTGCCTGGAGACCTAGCGGGGCCTACAATGAGCAGTTCTTC.

This clone was detected once. In DNA, the CDR3 is TGTGCCAGCAGCGACATGAACACTGAAGCTTTCTTT. Its translation is CASSDMNTEAFF. The chain joins TRBV11-3 to TRBJ1-1; D unclear. CDR3 size: 12 residues. The germline V gene encodes CDR1 SGHNT and CDR2 YENEEA. Between the trimmed V and J ends, which lost 5 bases and 0 bases, there was a span of 4 bases.

V and J are TRBV5-1 and TRBJ2-7; 7 nucleotides match TRBD1. The CDR3 has 17 residues. CDR1 and CDR2 (germline): SGHRS, YFSETQ. V lost 4 bases, J lost 3 bases, and 16 bases stayed unmatched. The CDR3 DNA follows: TGCGCCAGCAGCCCGAGATCTCGACAGGGAATCCACTACGAGCAGTACTTC. This gives the protein CASSPRSRQGIHYEQYF.

This rearrangement joins TRBV19 to TRBJ1-4; D uncertain. Germline V gene data show CDR1 as LNHDA and CDR2 as SQIVND (reference sequence). Trimming shortened V by 4 bases and J by 8 bases, and 14 bases separated the two germline ends. The CDR3 extends over 14 amino acids. The CDR3 reads CASSNYIKDEKLFF. The CDR3 DNA reads as TGTGCCAGTAGTAACTATATAAAAGACGAAAAACTGTTTTTT.

The chain combines TRBV5-4 with TRBJ2-7, with TRBD2 matching 7 bases. The CDR3 spans 15 residues. The V gene's germline CDR1 is SGHNT and CDR2 YYREEE (reference sequence). The junction had 5 bases not matched to a gene; V was cut back by 0 bases and J by 2 bases. The CDR3 coding sequence is TGTGCCAGCAGCTTGGACCGGGGGGTCCCCTACGAGCAGTACTTC. Its translation: CASSLDRGVPYEQYF. Using reference TRBV5-4 and TRBJ2-7 for the parts outside the CDR3, the full variable domain is ETGVTQSPTHLIKTRGQQVTLRCSSQSGHNTVSWYQQALGQGPQFIFQYYREEENGRGNFPPRFSGLQFPNYSSELNVNALELDDSALYLCASSLDRGVPYEQYFGPGTRLTVT.

This rearrangement joins TRBV30 to TRBJ1-1; TRBD1 matches 7 bases. The CDR3 runs to 18 residues. The V gene's germline CDR1 is GTSNPN and CDR2 SVGIG (reference sequence). Trimming took 3 bases from V and 1 from J; bases not matched to a gene: 17. Here the CDR3 DNA reads TGTGCCTGGAGGACGACGCCTCTCTTGGGACAGAAGAACACTGAAGCTTTCTTT. This sequence encodes CAWRTTPLLGQKNTEAFF. Variable domain in full (rest from reference TRBV30 and TRBJ1-1): SQTIHQWPATLVQPVGSPLSLECTVEGTSNPNLYWYRQAAGRGLQLLFYSVGIGQISSEVPQNLSASRPQDRQFILSSKKLLLSDSGFYLCAWRTTPLLGQKNTEAFFGQGTRLTVV.

In its sample, this clone was seen once. CDR3: CASSLATGWDTDTQYF. The CDR3 coding sequence is TGTGCCAGCAGCCTTGCGACAGGGTGGGACACAGATACGCAGTATTTT. The rearrangement joins TRBV14 to TRBJ2-3; 7 nucleotides match TRBD1. The CDR3 contains 16 residues. In germline, CDR1 is SGHDN, CDR2 FVKESK. The trim removed 4 bases at V and 2 bases at J, leaving 9 bases unmatched.

V and J are TRBV7-8 and TRBJ2-7, with a tentative D call TRBD2 (6 bases). Trimming took 6 bases from V and 0 from J, leaving 24 bases between them. CDR1 is SGHVS, CDR2 FQNEAQ, per germline. The CDR3 has 18 amino acids. The chain's CDR3 is CASSSKRRGNHTSYEQYF. The CDR3 DNA reads TGTGCCAGCAGTTCAAAGAGACGGGGGAATCATACCTCCTACGAGCAGTACTTC.

V gene TRBV9 combines with J gene TRBJ1-1; D may be TRBD1 (5 bases). This CDR3 is 14 amino acids long. V was pared by 4 bases and J by 1 base, with 11 bases between. Germline-derived CDR1 and CDR2 are SGDLS and YYNGEE. CDR3 loop: CASSRRGGNTEAFF. CDR3 nucleotides: TGTGCCAGCAGCCGTCGGGGGGGGAACACTGAAGCTTTCTTT.

CDR3 amino acids: CATTSGDTQYF. The CDR3 DNA sequence: TGTGCCACAACTAGCGGAGATACGCAGTATTTT. This chain links TRBV6-6 with TRBJ2-3; 8 bases line up with TRBD2. Germline lookup yields CDR1 MNHNY and CDR2 SVGAGI (reference sequence). The CDR3 loop spans 11 amino acids. V was clipped by 10 bases and J by 5 bases; unmatched bases: 2.

The V gene is TRBV5-1, the J gene TRBJ2-5; TRBD2 matches at 13 bases. V shed 4 bases and J 3 bases; nucleotides not matched to a gene: 3. The germline V gene has CDR1 SGHRS and CDR2 YFSETQ. The CDR3 covers 15 residues. CDR3 coding DNA: TGCGCCAGCAGCCTGGGACTAGCGGGAAAAGAGACCCAGTACTTC. Amino acid sequence: CASSLGLAGKETQYF.

This clone was seen only once. The chain couples TRBV7-9 to TRBJ2-5; D is unresolved. This CDR3 has 13 residues. Trimming removed 5 bases from V and 5 bases from J, with 12 bases in between. Germline lookup yields CDR1 SEHNR and CDR2 FQNEAQ (reference sequence). The CDR3 DNA sequence: TGTGCCAGCAGCCCCCCCCCGTCGGAGACCCAGTACTTC. This translates into CASSPPPSETQYF.

J is TRBJ2-3 and V is TRBV5-1; 11 bases line up with TRBD2. The CDR3 contains 19 residues. Trimming cost V 3 bases and J 0 bases; bases outside gene matches: 12. CDR1 is SGHRS and CDR2 is YFSETQ in the germline V gene. CDR3 protein: CASSWGGTSGGSSTDTQYF. CDR3 DNA: TGCGCCAGCAGCTGGGGCGGAACTAGCGGGGGATCTAGCACAGATACGCAGTATTTT.

This rearrangement joins TRBV27 to TRBJ2-7; D is uncertain. Trimming stripped 4 bases from V and 1 base from J, with 5 bases between. The CDR3 is 12 amino acids. CDR1 is MNHEY, CDR2 SMNVEV, per germline (reference sequence). CDR3 sequence: CASSSRSYEQYF. CDR3 bases: TGTGCCAGCAGTTCCAGATCCTACGAGCAGTACTTC.

Of note for this clone: The junction does not match germline at one end; this may be a read error. The genes are TRBV6-6 and TRBJ2-7, with 8 bases identical to TRBD1. The V gene's germline CDR1 is MNHNY and CDR2 SVGAGI (reference sequence). This CDR3 has 13 residues. The CDR3 loop is CASSPTAPGTGLF. CDR3 nucleotide sequence: TGTGCCAGCAGTCCTACAGCTCCCGGGACAGGCCTCTTC.

The genes are TRBV27 and TRBJ2-4; 10 bases fit TRBD1. Per the germline V gene, CDR1 is MNHEY and CDR2 is SMNVEV (reference sequence). The CDR3 is made up of 14 amino acids. Losses at the gene ends were 5 bases for V and 8 bases for J; bases not matched to a gene: 6. The CDR3 region has the DNA TGTGCCAGCAGTCCCGGGACAGGGGTACACATTCAGTACTTC. Protein: CASSPGTGVHIQYF.

V and J are TRBV28 and TRBJ2-7; possibly TRBD1 for D (6 bases). CDR3 length equals 13 residues. Trimming cost V 7 bases and J 2 bases, with 12 bases left between them. From germline, CDR1 is MDHEN and CDR2 SYDVKM. The CDR3 here is CASIRGLTYEQYF. CDR3 DNA: TGTGCCAGCATCAGGGGCCTAACCTACGAGCAGTACTTC.

V and J are TRBV7-2 and TRBJ2-1, with D perhaps TRBD1 (5 bases). The CDR3 extends over 15 amino acids. Germline assignment: CDR1 SGHTA and CDR2 FQGNSA. The germline V and J ends were trimmed by 9 bases and 5 bases, with 20 bases remaining between them. The chain's CDR3 is CASLGRQGSDNEQFF. CDR3 bases: TGTGCCAGTTTAGGTAGGCAGGGAAGTGACAATGAGCAGTTCTTC. Full variable domain (missing parts from reference TRBV7-2 and TRBJ2-1): GAGVSQSPSNKVTEKGKDVELRCDPISGHTALYWYRQSLGQGLEFLIYFQGNSAPDKSGLPSDRFSAERTGGSVSTLTIQRTQQEDSAVYLCASLGRQGSDNEQFFGPGTRLTVL.

The rearrangement uses TRBV5-1 and TRBJ2-6; D is perhaps TRBD2 (5 bases). Per the germline V gene, CDR1 is SGHRS and CDR2 is YFSETQ. The V and J ends lost 7 bases and 4 bases respectively, with 12 bases between them. The CDR3 sequence is 14 residues long. Here the CDR3 reads CASFTGSGANVLTF. Written as DNA, the CDR3 is TGCGCCAGCTTCACGGGATCCGGGGCCAACGTCCTGACTTTC.

The chain employs TRBV28 and TRBJ1-3; the D is unclear. Germline V gene sequence: CDR1 MDHEN, CDR2 SYDVKM. This CDR3 spans 15 amino acids. V lost 5 bases and J 3 bases, leaving 14 bases between the germline ends. The CDR3 nucleotides are TGTGCCAGCAGTATATCCCCGGGAGGTGGAAACACCATATATTTT. Residues: CASSISPGGGNTIYF.

The rearrangement links TRBV11-2 to TRBJ2-7, with 7 bases identical to TRBD2. V lost 1 base and J lost 2; bases outside the gene matches: 5. Per germline, CDR1 SGHAT and CDR2 FQNNGV. This CDR3 has 15 amino acids. This chain's CDR3 is CASSLVGGGTYEQYF. The CDR3 DNA reads TGTGCCAGCAGCTTAGTGGGGGGGGGAACCTACGAGCAGTACTTC.

This clone was recorded only once. The chain uses TRBV5-4 and TRBJ1-1; 8 bases line up with TRBD1. This CDR3 region has 15 residues. J lost 0 bases, V lost 4 bases, and 5 bases had no gene match. In germline, CDR1 is SGHNT, CDR2 YYREEE (reference sequence). The CDR3 DNA is TGTGCCAGCAGCCCCCGGGGACAGGTGAACACTGAAGCTTTCTTT. This translates into CASSPRGQVNTEAFF.

V gene TRBV6-1 combines with J gene TRBJ1-3, with D hard to call. This CDR3 region has 15 residues. Germline V gene lookup returns CDR1 MNHNS and CDR2 SASEGT. The germline V and J ends were trimmed by 0 bases and 1 base, with 7 bases remaining between them. For the CDR3, the DNA is TGTGCCAGCAGTGAAGCATGGAGTTCTGGAAACACCATATATTTT. Protein product: CASSEAWSSGNTIYF.

The gene calls are TRBV6-5 and TRBJ2-2, with 8 bases matching TRBD1. J was trimmed by 1 base and V by 6 bases; bases with no gene match: 4. Per the germline V gene, CDR1 is MNHEY and CDR2 is SVGAGI. The CDR3 has 15 amino acids. CDR3 sequence reads: CASSPDRGNTGELFF. CDR3 bases: TGTGCCAGCAGCCCCGACAGGGGGAACACCGGGGAGCTGTTTTTT.

The V gene is TRBV5-1, the J gene TRBJ2-1; a possible D gene is TRBD2 (6 bases). Germline V gene sequence: CDR1 SGHRS, CDR2 YFSETQ. V lost 7 bases, J lost 4 bases, and 18 bases lay in between. The length of the CDR3 is 15 residues. CDR3 bases: TGCGCCAGCGGGGACTTGTCAGGGTCTTACAATGAGCAGTTCTTC. Residues: CASGDLSGSYNEQFF. Full variable domain (missing parts from reference TRBV5-1 and TRBJ2-1): KAGVTQTPRYLIKTRGQQVTLSCSPISGHRSVSWYQQTPGQGLQFLFEYFSETQRNKGNFPGRFSGRQFSNSRSEMNVSTLELGDSALYLCASGDLSGSYNEQFFGPGTRLTVL.